Included here is one T cell receptor beta chain sequence, with context. This sample was taken from a study of blood T cell repertoires in COVID-19. Study details: Samples came from the United States, Italy and Spain, spanning acute and convalescent COVID-19. Sample material is recorded as cDNA or gDNA derived from T cells, B-cell-depleted T cells, or PBMCs.

In the original workflow: From reference gene primer amplification, estimates of nucleated cell counts were derived. Only in-frame clones appear in the TCRdb table, and some are missing; sequencing was by immunoSEQ multiplex PCR. V and J calls plus clone size are reproduced from that table; the DNA served to infer D and trimming. The profile shows over 35,000 clones, roughly nine tenths of them singletons. CDR3 length: 14 residues. Trimming at V came to 5 bases and at J to 3 bases, leaving 6 bases not matched to a gene. Germline V CDR1 and CDR2: KGHSH, LQKENI. The receptor was derived from a man aged 50-60 years with active COVID-19. The V and J genes are TRBV18 and TRBJ1-2, with 7 bases matching TRBD1. The material sequenced was peripheral blood. CDR3 region: CASSYDRDHYGYTF. CDR3 coding DNA: TGTGCCAGCTCATACGACAGGGACCACTATGGCTACACCTTC.